The 5 T cell receptor beta chains in this list originate from one sample, sequenced in a study of blood T cell repertoires in COVID-19. Method: immunoSEQ multiplex PCR; TCRdb's copy keeps in-frame clones and lacks some. The sample lists tens of thousands of clones, 70% to 90% occurring once. The sample was peripheral blood. These receptor sequences come from a man aged 70 or older with acute or convalescent COVID-19.

The V and J genes are TRBV28 and TRBJ1-2; TRBD1 is a possible D gene (6 bases). This CDR3 is built from 14 residues. V gave up 4 bases and J gave up 5 bases, with 14 bases separating them. The germline CDR1 and CDR2 sequences are MDHEN and SYDVKM. Here the CDR3 reads CASSSQGPKYGYTF. As DNA, the CDR3 is TGTGCCAGCAGTTCACAGGGTCCCAAATATGGCTACACCTTC.

The chain recombines TRBV28 with TRBJ1-1; D may be TRBD1 (5 bases). V lost 2 bases and J lost 2, with 9 bases in between. CDR1 is MDHEN, CDR2 SYDVKM, per germline. The CDR3 spans 14 residues. DNA for the CDR3: TGTGCCAGCAGTTTAAGCAGGGTAAACACTGAAGCTTTCTTT. Amino acid sequence: CASSLSRVNTEAFF.

V is TRBV19 and J is TRBJ1-1, with 10 positions matching TRBD1. This CDR3 is built from 14 residues. Germline assignment: CDR1 LNHDA and CDR2 SQIVND (reference sequence). V shed 3 bases, J shed 5 bases, and the junction held 3 bases outside the gene matches. CDR3 loop: CASSMGQGSTEAFF. The CDR3 DNA reads as TGTGCCAGTAGTATGGGACAGGGGAGTACTGAAGCTTTCTTT.

The sample holds one count of this clone. The chain carries TRBV5-5 and TRBJ1-6, with 9 bases matching TRBD1. CDR1 is SGHKS and CDR2 is YYEKEE in the germline V gene (reference sequence). V lost 2 bases to trimming and J lost 11 bases; unmatched junction nucleotides: 14. The CDR3 contains 17 residues. CDR3 protein: CASSFLSGTGSFAPLHF. CDR3 DNA: TGTGCCAGCAGCTTTTTATCTGGGACAGGGAGTTTCGCACCCCTCCACTTT.

The chain combines TRBV27 with TRBJ2-1; 11 bases match TRBD1. The V gene's germline CDR1 is MNHEY and CDR2 SMNVEV (reference sequence). The CDR3 runs to 18 residues. Trimming took 3 bases from V and 3 from J; bases not matched to a gene: 10. Here the CDR3 reads CASSFLDRGLGFYNEQFF. The CDR3 DNA reads as TGTGCCAGCAGTTTCCTGGACAGGGGGCTGGGCTTCTACAATGAGCAGTTCTTC.